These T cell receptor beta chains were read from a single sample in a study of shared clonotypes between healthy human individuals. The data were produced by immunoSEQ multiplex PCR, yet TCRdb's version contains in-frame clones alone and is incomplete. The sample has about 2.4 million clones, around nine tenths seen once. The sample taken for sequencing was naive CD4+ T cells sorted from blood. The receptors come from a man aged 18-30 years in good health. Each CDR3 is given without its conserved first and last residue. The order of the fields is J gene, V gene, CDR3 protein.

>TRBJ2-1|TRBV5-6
ASSLGPSAYNEQF
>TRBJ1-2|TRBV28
ASSVPQGPYGYT
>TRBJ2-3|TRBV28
ASSFWSGGLGDTQY
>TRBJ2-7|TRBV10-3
ATEGSYEQY
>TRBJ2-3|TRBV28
ASKLGTDTQY
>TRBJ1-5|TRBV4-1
ASSEATPRNQPQH
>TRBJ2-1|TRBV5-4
ASSLGPLAGDEQF
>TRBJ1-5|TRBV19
ASSLGSRVHQPQH
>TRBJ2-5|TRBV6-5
ASTRRETETQY
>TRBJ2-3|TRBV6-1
ASSESYAGTDTQY
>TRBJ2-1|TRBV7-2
ASSQGGRSYNEQF
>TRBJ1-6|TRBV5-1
ASSLQGLDSPLH
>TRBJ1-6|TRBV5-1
ASSYDNRTGPNSPLH
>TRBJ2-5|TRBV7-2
ASSLWDGQGY
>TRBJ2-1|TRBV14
ASSQARGIGYNEQF
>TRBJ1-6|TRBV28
ASSRRTEYNSPLH
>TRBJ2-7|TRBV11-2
ASSSGTSGTNSYEQY
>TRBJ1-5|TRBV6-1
ASSESRMRQPQH
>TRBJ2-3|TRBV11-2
ASSPRPDTQY
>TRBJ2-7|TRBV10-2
ASSVAGQQGGYEQY
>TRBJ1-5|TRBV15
ATSNSPGQGIQPQH
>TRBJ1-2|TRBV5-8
ASSSPEDRRYGYT
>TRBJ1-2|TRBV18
ASSPLQGWDYGYT
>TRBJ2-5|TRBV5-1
ASSLTSGYQETQY
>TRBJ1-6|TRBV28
ASSTSQGQTSPLH
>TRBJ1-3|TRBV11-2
ASSLSGGNTIY
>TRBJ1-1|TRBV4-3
ASSDMNTEAF
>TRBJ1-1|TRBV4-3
ASSQGTGSLNTEAF
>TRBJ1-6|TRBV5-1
ASSPLDGKNSPLH
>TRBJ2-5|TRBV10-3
AISGPQETQY
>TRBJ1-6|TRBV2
AKSRTGNSPLH
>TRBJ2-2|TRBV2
ASSVAGEGELF
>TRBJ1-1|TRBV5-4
ASSLAPLNTEAF
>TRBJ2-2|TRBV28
ASSFGYGLNTGELF
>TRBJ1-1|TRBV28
ASGPLRGRSNTEAF
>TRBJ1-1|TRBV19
ASRDRGRSTEAF
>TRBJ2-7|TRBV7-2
ASSKGGGYYEQY
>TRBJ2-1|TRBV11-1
ASSLRVSGTWEQF
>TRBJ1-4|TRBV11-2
ASSLDLAGRNEKLF
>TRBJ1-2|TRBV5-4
ASSPDRGNYGYT
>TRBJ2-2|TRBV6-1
ASPGQPNTGELF
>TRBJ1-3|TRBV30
AWSVSTFSGNTIY
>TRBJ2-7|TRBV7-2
ASSSGSNQPTEQY
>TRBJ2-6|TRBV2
ASSDGLKGSGANVLT
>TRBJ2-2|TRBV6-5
ASTLVGGATGELF
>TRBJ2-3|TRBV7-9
ASSFGSTDTQY